This TCR beta chain stems from a study of blood T cell repertoires in COVID-19. Study-wide context: Samples came from the United States, Italy and Spain, spanning acute and convalescent COVID-19.

Enrolled during active infection, Seattle patients were then followed longitudinally. Source study methods: Scientists estimated how many nucleated cells there were by amplifying reference gene primers. Profiled with immunoSEQ multiplex PCR; TCRdb holds only in-frame clones, not every one. The V and J calls and clone size were taken over from that table, and D and trimming were inferred from the DNA. The top ten hold more than 2% of the sample, which has tens of thousands of clones, more than 75% seen once. The CDR3 spans 13 residues. Trimming took 10 bases from V and 4 from J, leaving 13 bases between them. Germline V gene lookup returns CDR1 KGHDR and CDR2 SFDVKD.

The clonotype originates from a woman of 80 years or more with COVID-19, enrolled during active disease. The chain carries TRBV24-1 and TRBJ1-5; TRBD1 is a possible D gene (5 bases). The material sequenced was peripheral blood. The CDR3 spells CATGGTGNQPQHF. CDR3 nucleotide sequence: TGTGCCACGGGAGGGACGGGGAATCAGCCCCAGCATTTT.